This T cell receptor beta chain was retrieved from a study of blood T cell repertoires in COVID-19. Study context: Whether acute or convalescent, the COVID-19 samples came from the United States, Italy and Spain.

With 5 bases clipped from V and 1 base from J, the junction kept 4 bases outside the gene matches. Germline assignment: CDR1 SGHRS and CDR2 YFSETQ. The CDR3 sequence is 14 residues long. Participant-reported clinical history was the basis for cohort assignment. All recovered Cohort 3 donors got two negative PCRs, got clearance, or saw symptom resolution. Per the original methods: Reference gene primer amplification gave estimated nucleated cell counts. Measured with immunoSEQ multiplex PCR; TCRdb has only the in-frame clones, and not every one. V, J and clone size are those of that table, while D and trimming were read from the DNA. The profile shows approximately 150,000 clones, approximately 80% of them singletons.

The sample was PBMCs or T cells enriched from blood (not recorded which). This clonotype was sampled from a man aged 35-49 years who had recovered from COVID-19. The chain is built from TRBV5-1 and TRBJ1-1; 8 nucleotides agree with TRBD1. For the CDR3, the DNA is TGCGCCAGCAGGCCTACAGGGGGGAACACTGAAGCTTTCTTT. Encoded protein: CASRPTGGNTEAFF. The variable domain in full, completed from reference TRBV5-1 and TRBJ1-1, reads KAGVTQTPRYLIKTRGQQVTLSCSPISGHRSVSWYQQTPGQGLQFLFEYFSETQRNKGNFPGRFSGRQFSNSRSEMNVSTLELGDSALYLCASRPTGGNTEAFFGQGTRLTVV.